Listed here are 9 T cell receptor beta chains from one sample, sequenced in a study of vaccination and CD4 T cells after COVID-19. Their cognate antigens are unknown. With the Oncomine TCR Beta short-read assay, DNA from cultured CD4+ T cells was sequenced. TCRdb reprocessed the PCR reads with MiXCR, giving one entry per CDR3 protein. The profile covers some 15,000 distinct CDR3 sequences, with roughly 34% appearing a single time and roughly 12% taken by the ten largest. Treatment here: roughly 10-day PBMC culture with coronavirus spike peptide pools or control peptides (ViraFEST assay). Input material: CD4+ T cells from blood, cultured in vitro. The origin of the receptors is a human donor who had recovered from COVID-19.

Only a few counts were recorded for this clonotype. The chain is built from TRBV28 and TRBJ1-2; the match to TRBD1 covers 7 bases. The J segment lost 4 bases and the V segment lost 4 bases, leaving 9 bases of the junction unmatched. The CDR3 has 15 amino acids. The germline V gene has CDR1 MDHEN and CDR2 SYDVKM. CDR3 in DNA: TGTGCCAGCAGTTCTCTGGGACAGTTTTTCTATGGCTACACCTTC. Protein: CASSSLGQFFYGYTF.

The CDR3 DNA reads TGTGCCAGCAGCCAAGAAGGTTGGTCCCGGGAGCTGTTTTTT. It encodes CASSQEGWSRELFF. The chain carries TRBV14 and TRBJ2-2; no clear D gene. Trimming left V 0 bases short and J 9 bases short, with 11 bases between. From germline, CDR1 is SGHDN and CDR2 FVKESK. The CDR3 covers 14 residues.

This clonotype was picked up a small number of times. The chain links TRBV19 to TRBJ2-5, with TRBD1 as a possible D gene (5 bases). The CDR3 spans 17 residues. Germline V gene sequence: CDR1 LNHDA, CDR2 SQIVND (reference sequence). Trimming removed 3 bases at V and 1 base at J, with 18 bases between. The CDR3, as DNA: TGTGCCAGTAGTATCTTTTTTCCAGGGCAGACCCAAGAGACCCAGTACTTC. This encodes CASSIFFPGQTQETQYF.

This clonotype has just a few counts. The chain has TRBV2 and TRBJ2-7, with TRBD1 identical over 8 bases. Looked up from germline, CDR1 is SNHLY and CDR2 is FYNNEI. The CDR3 totals 15 residues. Trimming cost V 3 bases and J 4 bases; bases outside gene matches: 8. The CDR3 coding sequence is TGTGCCAGCAGTGAGACATGGGACAGGCCGTACGAGCAGTACTTC. Protein sequence: CASSETWDRPYEQYF.

Only a few counts were recorded for this clonotype. The chain carries TRBV2 and TRBJ2-5, with 7 bases matching TRBD1. The germline CDR1 and CDR2 sequences are SNHLY and FYNNEI. The J segment lost 3 bases and the V segment lost 9 bases, leaving 1 base of the junction unmatched. The CDR3 contains 11 residues. The CDR3 DNA sequence: TGTGCCAGTCAGGGGGAAGAGACCCAGTACTTC. This encodes CASQGEETQYF.

The chain recombines TRBV20-1 with TRBJ2-1; D remains ambiguous. Germline V gene lookup returns CDR1 DFQATT and CDR2 SNEGSKA (reference sequence). Trimming pared 4 bases from V and 8 bases from J, leaving 24 bases between. CDR3 length: 16 residues. CDR3 nucleotides: TGCAGTGCTATGACCCGGGCTAGTTTTGTCTCGGATGAGCAGTTCTTC. Protein: CSAMTRASFVSDEQFF.

This clonotype turned up a few times. The chain is built from TRBV12-3 or TRBV12-4 and TRBJ1-5; no clear D. The CDR3 loop spans 13 amino acids. With 6 bases removed from V and 8 bases from J, the gap between germline ends came to 14 bases. CDR3 region: CASSVAGDEPQHF. The CDR3 DNA is TGTGCCAGCAGCGTGGCGGGTGACGAGCCCCAGCATTTT.

V and J are TRBV20-1 and TRBJ2-1; 9 bases are shared with TRBD2. J was trimmed by 1 base and V by 5 bases; bases with no gene match: 6. Germline-derived CDR1 and CDR2 are DFQATT and SNEGSKA (reference sequence). This CDR3 is built from 15 residues. The CDR3 region is CSAGLAGRSYNEQFF. The CDR3 DNA reads as TGCAGTGCTGGCCTAGCGGGAAGATCCTACAATGAGCAGTTCTTC.

CDR3 nucleotides: TGTGCCAGCAGTTTACGCGGGAGAAGCGTAGAGCAGTACTTC. Protein: CASSLRGRSVEQYF. This chain uses TRBV12-3 or TRBV12-4 with TRBJ2-7, with TRBD2 identical over 7 bases. Trimming removed 2 bases from V and 7 bases from J; junction bases left unmatched: 8. The length of the CDR3 is 14 residues.